The text below deals with one T cell receptor (beta chain). This table comes from immunoSEQ multiplex PCR, and its TCRdb copy is limited to in-frame clones, with some not included. Counted here are roughly 1.5 million clones, roughly 98% occurring once; the ten biggest clones make up approximately 0.45%. The CDR3 is 15 amino acids. V was trimmed by 8 bases and J by 3 bases, leaving 17 bases between them. Germline V CDR1 and CDR2: WNHNN, SYGVQD (reference sequence). This sample is part of a study of shared clonotypes between healthy human individuals. The chain uses TRBV10-1 and TRBJ1-3; D not resolved. What was sequenced was naive CD4+ T cells sorted from blood. Regarding subset: CD45RA+ positively selected. The TCR comes from a man aged 25 to 45 in good health. The CDR3, as DNA: TGCGCCAGCGTAATAACCTTACCCTTTGGAAACACCATATATTTT. Translating it yields CASVITLPFGNTIYF.